This T cell receptor beta chain appears in the sequencing data of a study of blood T cell repertoires in COVID-19 (TCRdb year 2020). Some background on the complete study: The collaborator samples originated in the United States, Italy and Spain and spanned the acute and convalescent phases of COVID-19. The prospective study material was composed of cDNA or gDNA derived from T cells, B-cell-depleted T cells, or PBMCs. The dataset comprised deeply sampled blood TCRbeta repertoires from subjects exposed to, actively infected with, or recovered from COVID-19. The repertoires were released in a freely available public database intended as a resource for research on the immune response to SARS-CoV-2. Samples came from the ongoing ImmuneRACE study (first 160 participants) plus 1,254 subjects from 6 global collaborators. The sample metadata nearly always contained a de-identified subject ID, COVID-19 status, age in years and sex. Where available, HLA class I and class II types were taken from metadata supplied by the sample provider and were not determined by assay-based typing. Points the paper makes about the study in general: How much clinical and demographic metadata was included differed by source and by participant, and the metadata was provided uncurated.

A single count supports this clone. This receptor's antigen is unknown. The record has no base qualities; no much larger clone is one base away. TCRbeta CDR3 regions were amplified from genomic DNA using the immunoSEQ Assay, a bias-controlled multiplex PCR. From the authors' description of their analysis: Within the assay, amplification of reference gene primers was used to estimate how many nucleated cells each sample contained. To quantify the absolute abundance of each unique TCRbeta CDR3 rearrangement, sequence reads were collapsed and filtered. For each sample, productive Simpson clonality was calculated as the square root of Simpson's diversity index across productive rearrangements. Imported from immuneACCESS, the table was reduced by TCRdb to in-frame sequences with V and J called. These copies leave out some clones; in studies compared against another copy, an unresolved V gene accounts for under half, and the cause of the remainder is not known. V, J and clone size were drawn from that table, and D and trimming were deduced from the DNA. This sample lists roughly 210,000 clones; around four fifths were detected once. About 10% of the sample lies in the top ten.

V is clipped by 6 bases and J by 4 bases, and the sequence between their germline boundaries is 18 bases long. CDR1 and CDR2 (MNHEY, SVGAGI) derive from the germline V gene. The CDR3, from cysteine to phenylalanine, totals 15 residues. Just CDR3 DNA is preserved here, 45 bases in frame from base 1. One collaborating source in Seattle enrolled patients while the patients were actively infected and followed the patients over time throughout the course of disease. Collaborating institutions collected whole blood in K2EDTA tubes following their own protocols. For TCRbeta analysis, collaborators shipped samples as frozen whole blood, isolated PBMCs, or DNA extracted from either of those sample types.

The origin of this receptor is a woman older than 75 with COVID-19, enrolled during active disease. Sequenced input: peripheral blood. This sequence uses TRBV6-5 and TRBJ1-2; confidence is insufficient to name the D gene. The CDR3: CASSPGFANSYGYTF. The nucleotide sequence reads TGTGCCAGCAGCCCCGGATTCGCCAACAGCTATGGCTACACCTTC.